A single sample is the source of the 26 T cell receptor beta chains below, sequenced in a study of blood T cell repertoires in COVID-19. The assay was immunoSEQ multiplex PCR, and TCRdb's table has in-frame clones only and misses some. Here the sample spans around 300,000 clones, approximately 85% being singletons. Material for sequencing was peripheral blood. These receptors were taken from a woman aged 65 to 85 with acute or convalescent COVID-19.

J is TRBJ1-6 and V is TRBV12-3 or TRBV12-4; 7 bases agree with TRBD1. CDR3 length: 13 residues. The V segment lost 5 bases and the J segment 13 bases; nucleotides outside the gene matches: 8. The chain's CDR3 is CASSLPPGQPLHF. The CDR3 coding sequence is TGTGCCAGCAGTCTACCACCGGGACAGCCCCTCCACTTT.

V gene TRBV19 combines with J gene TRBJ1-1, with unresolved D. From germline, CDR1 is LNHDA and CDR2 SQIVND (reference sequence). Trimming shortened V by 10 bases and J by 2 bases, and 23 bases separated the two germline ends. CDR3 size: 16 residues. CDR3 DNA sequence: TGTGCCACCTTGAGCGGCTCGACCTCAATTAACACTGAAGCTTTCTTT. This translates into CATLSGSTSINTEAFF. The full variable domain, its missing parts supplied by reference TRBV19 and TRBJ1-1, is DGGITQSPKYLFRKEGQNVTLSCEQNLNHDAMYWYRQDPGQGLRLIYYSQIVNDFQKGDIAEGYSVSREKKESFPLTVTSAQKNPTAFYLCATLSGSTSINTEAFFGQGTRLTVV.

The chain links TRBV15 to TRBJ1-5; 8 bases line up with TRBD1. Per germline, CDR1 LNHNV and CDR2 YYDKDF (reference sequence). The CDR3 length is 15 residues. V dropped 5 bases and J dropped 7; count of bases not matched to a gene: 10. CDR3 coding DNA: TGTGCCACCAGCGGCGACAGGGGAGGAGGGCAGCCCCAGCATTTT. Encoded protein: CATSGDRGGGQPQHF.

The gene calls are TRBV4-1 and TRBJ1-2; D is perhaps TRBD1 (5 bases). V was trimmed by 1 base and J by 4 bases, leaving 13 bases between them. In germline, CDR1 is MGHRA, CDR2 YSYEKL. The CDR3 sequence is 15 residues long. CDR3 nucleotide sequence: TGCGCCAGCAGCCAAGTCCCAGGGATGGGCTATGGCTACACCTTC. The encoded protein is CASSQVPGMGYGYTF.

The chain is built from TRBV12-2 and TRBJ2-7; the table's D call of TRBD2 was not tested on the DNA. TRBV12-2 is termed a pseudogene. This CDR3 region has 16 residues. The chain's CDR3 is CASRLRPSDPTCEQYF. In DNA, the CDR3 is TGTGCAAGTCGCTTAAGGCCTAGTGATCCTACCTGCGAGCAGTACTTC.

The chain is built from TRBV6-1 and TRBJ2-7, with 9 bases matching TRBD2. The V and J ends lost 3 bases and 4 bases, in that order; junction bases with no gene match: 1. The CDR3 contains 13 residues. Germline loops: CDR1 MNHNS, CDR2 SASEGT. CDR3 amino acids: CASSERGGYEQYF. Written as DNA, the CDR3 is TGTGCCAGCAGTGAGCGGGGGGGGTACGAGCAGTACTTC.

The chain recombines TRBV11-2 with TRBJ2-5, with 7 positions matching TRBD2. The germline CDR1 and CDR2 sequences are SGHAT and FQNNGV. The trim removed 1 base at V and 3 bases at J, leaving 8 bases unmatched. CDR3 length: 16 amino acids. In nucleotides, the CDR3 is TGTGCCAGCAGCTTAGGGTCGGTGGGACTAAAAGAGACCCAGTACTTC. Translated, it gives CASSLGSVGLKETQYF.

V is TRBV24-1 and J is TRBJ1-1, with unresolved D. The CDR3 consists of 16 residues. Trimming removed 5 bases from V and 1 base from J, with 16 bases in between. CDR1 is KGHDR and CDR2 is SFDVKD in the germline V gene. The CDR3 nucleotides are TGTGCCACCAGTGCCAACACCCGGGTTGGGAACACTGAAGCTTTCTTT. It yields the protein CATSANTRVGNTEAFF.

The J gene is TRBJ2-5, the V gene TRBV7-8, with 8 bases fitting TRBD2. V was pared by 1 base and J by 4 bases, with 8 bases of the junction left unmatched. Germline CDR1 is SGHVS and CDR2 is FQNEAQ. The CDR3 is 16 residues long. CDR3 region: CASSLVHGGASETQYF. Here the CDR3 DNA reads TGTGCCAGCAGCTTAGTGCACGGGGGGGCCTCAGAGACCCAGTACTTC.

Here the CDR3 reads CASSRRQGVIQPQHF. The CDR3, as DNA: TGTGCCAGCAGCCGTAGACAGGGGGTAATTCAGCCCCAGCATTTT. The rearrangement joins TRBV6-2 or TRBV6-3 to TRBJ1-5; 9 bases map to TRBD1. This CDR3 region has 15 residues. V lost 6 bases to trimming and J lost 6 bases; unmatched junction nucleotides: 9. Germline assignment: CDR1 MNHEY and CDR2 SVGEGT.

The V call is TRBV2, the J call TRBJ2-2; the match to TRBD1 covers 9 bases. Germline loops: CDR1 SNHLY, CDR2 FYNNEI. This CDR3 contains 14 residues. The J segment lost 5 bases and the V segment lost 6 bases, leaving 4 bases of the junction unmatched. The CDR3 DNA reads TGTGCCAGCAGGGGACAGGGATGGACCGGGGAGCTGTTTTTT. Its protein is CASRGQGWTGELFF.

The CDR3 DNA follows: TGTGCTAGTGGTTTGGTCACTGGTCACGCGGACAGAACCTACCTCTATGGCTACACCTTC. Amino acid sequence: CASGLVTGHADRTYLYGYTF. This rearrangement joins TRBV12-5 to TRBJ1-2, with D perhaps TRBD1 (6 bases). Trimming stripped 0 bases from V and 4 bases from J, with 27 bases between. The CDR3 totals 20 residues. The V gene's germline CDR1 is LGHNT and CDR2 FRNRAP.

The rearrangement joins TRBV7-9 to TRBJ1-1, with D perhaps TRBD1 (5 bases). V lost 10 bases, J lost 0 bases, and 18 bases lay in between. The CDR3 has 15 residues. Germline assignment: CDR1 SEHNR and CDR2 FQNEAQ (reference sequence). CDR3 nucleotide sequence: TGTGCCACCAACGGGATTGGGGGGTTGAACACTGAAGCTTTCTTT. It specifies CATNGIGGLNTEAFF.

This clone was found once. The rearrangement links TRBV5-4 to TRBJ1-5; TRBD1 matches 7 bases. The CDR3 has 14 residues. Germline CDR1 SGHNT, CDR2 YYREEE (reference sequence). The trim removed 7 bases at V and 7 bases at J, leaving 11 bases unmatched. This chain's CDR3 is CASSVQGVNQPQHF. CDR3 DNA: TGTGCCAGCTCAGTCCAGGGGGTTAACCAGCCCCAGCATTTT.

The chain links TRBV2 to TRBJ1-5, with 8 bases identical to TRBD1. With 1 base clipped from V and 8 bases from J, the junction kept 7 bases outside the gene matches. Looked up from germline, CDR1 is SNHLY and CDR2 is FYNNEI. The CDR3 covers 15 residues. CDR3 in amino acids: CASSEEPGGAEPQHF. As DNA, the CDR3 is TGTGCCAGCAGTGAAGAGCCAGGGGGCGCAGAGCCCCAGCATTTT. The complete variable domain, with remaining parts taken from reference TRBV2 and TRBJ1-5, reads EPEVTQTPSHQVTQMGQEVILRCVPISNHLYFYWYRQILGQKVEFLVSFYNNEISEKSEIFDDQFSVERPDGSNFTLKIRSTKLEDSAMYFCASSEEPGGAEPQHFGDGTRLSIL.

The CDR3 region has the DNA TGTGCCAGCAGCTTAGGGGACAGTAAGGGGACCCAGTACTTC. Protein product: CASSLGDSKGTQYF. V usage is TRBV7-9 and J usage is TRBJ2-5, with 7 bases matching TRBD1. The V gene's germline CDR1 is SEHNR and CDR2 FQNEAQ (reference sequence). Germline trimming cut 1 base from V and 7 bases from J; bases unmatched to any gene: 6. The CDR3 consists of 14 residues.

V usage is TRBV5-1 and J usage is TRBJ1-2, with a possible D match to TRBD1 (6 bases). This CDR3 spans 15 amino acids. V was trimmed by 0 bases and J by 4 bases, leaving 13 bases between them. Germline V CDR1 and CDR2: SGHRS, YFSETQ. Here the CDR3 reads CASSLERGGGYGYTF. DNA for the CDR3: TGCGCCAGCAGCTTGGAGAGGGGAGGGGGCTATGGCTACACCTTC.

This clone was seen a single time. This CDR3 is CASSEPKQGYTF. The CDR3 nucleotides are TGTGCCAGCAGCGAACCTAAACAGGGCTACACCTTC. This chain links TRBV5-6 with TRBJ1-2, with D unresolved. V lost 4 bases to trimming and J lost 8 bases, with 12 bases between them. The CDR3 is 12 amino acids. Germline lookup yields CDR1 SGHDT and CDR2 YYEEEE.

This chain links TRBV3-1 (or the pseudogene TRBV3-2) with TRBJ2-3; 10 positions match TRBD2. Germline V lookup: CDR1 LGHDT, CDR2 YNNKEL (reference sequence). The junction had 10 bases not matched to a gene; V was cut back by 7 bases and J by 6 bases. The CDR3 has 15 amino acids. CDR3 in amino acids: CASTNRAGGRDTQYF. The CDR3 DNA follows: TGTGCCAGCACCAACCGAGCGGGGGGGCGGGATACGCAGTATTTT.

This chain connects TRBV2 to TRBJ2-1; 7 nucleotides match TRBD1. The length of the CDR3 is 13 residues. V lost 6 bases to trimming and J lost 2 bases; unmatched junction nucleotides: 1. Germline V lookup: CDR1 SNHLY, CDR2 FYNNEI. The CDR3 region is CASRTGTYNEQFF. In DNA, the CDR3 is TGTGCCAGCAGGACAGGGACCTACAATGAGCAGTTCTTC.

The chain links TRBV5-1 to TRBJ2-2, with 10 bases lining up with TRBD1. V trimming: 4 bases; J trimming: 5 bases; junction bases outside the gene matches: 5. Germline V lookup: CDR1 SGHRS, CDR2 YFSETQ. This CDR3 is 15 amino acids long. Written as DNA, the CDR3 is TGCGCCAGCAGCCGGGACAGGGGTCTTACCGGGGAGCTGTTTTTT. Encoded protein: CASSRDRGLTGELFF.

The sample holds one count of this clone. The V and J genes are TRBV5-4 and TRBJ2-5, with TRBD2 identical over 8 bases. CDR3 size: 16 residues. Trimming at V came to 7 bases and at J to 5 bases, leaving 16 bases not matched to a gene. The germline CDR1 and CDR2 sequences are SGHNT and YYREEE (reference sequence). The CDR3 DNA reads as TGTGCCAGCTTCAAGAAAACGGGGGGGCGAGGGGAGACCCAGTACTTC. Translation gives CASFKKTGGRGETQYF. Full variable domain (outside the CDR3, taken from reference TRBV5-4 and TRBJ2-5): ETGVTQSPTHLIKTRGQQVTLRCSSQSGHNTVSWYQQALGQGPQFIFQYYREEENGRGNFPPRFSGLQFPNYSSELNVNALELDDSALYLCASFKKTGGRGETQYFGPGTRLLVL.

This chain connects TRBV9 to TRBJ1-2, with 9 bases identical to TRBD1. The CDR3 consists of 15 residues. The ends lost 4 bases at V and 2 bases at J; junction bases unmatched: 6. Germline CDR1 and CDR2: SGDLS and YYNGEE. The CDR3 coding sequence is TGTGCCAGCAGCCCTAGGACAGGGGTGAACTATGGCTACACCTTC. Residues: CASSPRTGVNYGYTF.

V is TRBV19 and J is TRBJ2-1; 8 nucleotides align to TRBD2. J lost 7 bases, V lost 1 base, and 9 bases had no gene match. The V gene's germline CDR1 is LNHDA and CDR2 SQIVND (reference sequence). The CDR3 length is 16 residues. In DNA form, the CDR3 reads TGTGCCAGTAGTATAGTAGACCGGGGGGGCCGGAATGAGCAGTTCTTC. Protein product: CASSIVDRGGRNEQFF.

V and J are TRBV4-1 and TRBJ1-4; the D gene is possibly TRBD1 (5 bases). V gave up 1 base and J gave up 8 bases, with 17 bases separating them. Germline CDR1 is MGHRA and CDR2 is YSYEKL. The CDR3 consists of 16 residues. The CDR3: CASSQAQLQGREKLFF. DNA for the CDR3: TGCGCCAGCAGCCAAGCCCAATTGCAGGGAAGGGAAAAACTGTTTTTT.

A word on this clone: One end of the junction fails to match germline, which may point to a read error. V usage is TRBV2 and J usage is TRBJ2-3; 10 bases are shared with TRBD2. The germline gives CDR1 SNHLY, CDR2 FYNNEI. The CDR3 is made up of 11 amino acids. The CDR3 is CASRERGGLPF. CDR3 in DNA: TGTGCCAGCAGGGAGCGGGGGGGCCTGCCTTTT.